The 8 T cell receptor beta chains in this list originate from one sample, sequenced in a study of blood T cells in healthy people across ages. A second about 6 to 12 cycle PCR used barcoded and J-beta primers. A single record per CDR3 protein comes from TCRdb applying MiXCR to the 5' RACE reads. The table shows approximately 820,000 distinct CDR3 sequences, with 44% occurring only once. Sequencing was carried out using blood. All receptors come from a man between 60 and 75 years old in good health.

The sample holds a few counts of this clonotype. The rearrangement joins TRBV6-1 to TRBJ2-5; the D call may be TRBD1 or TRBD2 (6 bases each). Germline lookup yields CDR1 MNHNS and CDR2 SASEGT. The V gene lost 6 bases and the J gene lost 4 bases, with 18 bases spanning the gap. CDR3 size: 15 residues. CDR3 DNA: TGTGCCAGCAGATTATACAGGGAGGTAGGAGAGACCCAGTACTTC. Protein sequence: CASRLYREVGETQYF.

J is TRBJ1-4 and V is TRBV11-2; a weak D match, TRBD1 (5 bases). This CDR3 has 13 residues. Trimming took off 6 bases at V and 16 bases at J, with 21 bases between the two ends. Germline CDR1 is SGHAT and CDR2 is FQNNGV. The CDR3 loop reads CASSSQAGDGGFF. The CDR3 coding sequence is TGTGCCAGCAGTTCCCAGGCTGGCGACGGGGGGTTTTTT. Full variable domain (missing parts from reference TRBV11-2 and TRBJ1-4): EAGVAQSPRYKIIEKRQSVAFWCNPISGHATLYWYQQILGQGPKLLIQFQNNGVVDDSQLPKDRFSAERLKGVDSTLKIQPAKLEDSAVYLCASSSQAGDGGFFGSGTQLSVL.

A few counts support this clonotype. The CDR3 loop is CASSQAGRGAGDYGYTF. In DNA, the CDR3 is TGTGCCAGCAGCCAAGCAGGCCGGGGGGCCGGCGACTATGGCTACACCTTC. The chain carries TRBV14 and TRBJ1-2, with D possibly TRBD1 on 6 matching bases. The CDR3 spans 17 residues. Germline V gene lookup returns CDR1 SGHDN and CDR2 FVKESK. Trimming shortened V by 1 base and J by 3 bases, and 18 bases separated the two germline ends.

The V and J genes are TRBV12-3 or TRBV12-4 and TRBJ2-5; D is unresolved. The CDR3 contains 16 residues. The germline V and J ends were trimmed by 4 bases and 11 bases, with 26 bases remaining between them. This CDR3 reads CASSSPPTGGYNEQYF. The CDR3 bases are TGTGCCAGCAGTTCCCCCCCCACGGGTGGGTACAATGAGCAGTACTTC.

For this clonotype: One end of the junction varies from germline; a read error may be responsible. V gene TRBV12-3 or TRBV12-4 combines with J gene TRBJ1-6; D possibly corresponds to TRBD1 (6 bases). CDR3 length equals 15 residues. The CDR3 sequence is CASTHGGSYNSPLYF. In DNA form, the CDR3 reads TGTGCCAGCACCCATGGGGGCTCCTATAATTCACCCCTCTACTTT.

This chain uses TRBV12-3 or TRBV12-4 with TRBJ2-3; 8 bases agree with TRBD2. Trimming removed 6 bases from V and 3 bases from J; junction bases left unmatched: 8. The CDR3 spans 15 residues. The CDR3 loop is CASRKEIAGTDTQYF. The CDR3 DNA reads TGTGCCAGCAGAAAAGAAATAGCGGGAACAGATACGCAGTATTTT.

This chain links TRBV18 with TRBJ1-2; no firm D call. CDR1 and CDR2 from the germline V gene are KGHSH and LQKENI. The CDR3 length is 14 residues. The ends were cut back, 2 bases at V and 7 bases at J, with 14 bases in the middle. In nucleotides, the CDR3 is TGTGCCAGCTCACCAAGGGAATGGATAAGTGGCTACACCTTC. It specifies CASSPREWISGYTF.

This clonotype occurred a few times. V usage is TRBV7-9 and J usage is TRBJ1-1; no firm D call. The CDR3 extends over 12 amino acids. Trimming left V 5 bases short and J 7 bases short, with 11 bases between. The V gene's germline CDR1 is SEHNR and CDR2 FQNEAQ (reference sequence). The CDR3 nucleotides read TGTGCCAGCAGCCTTACTGGGGATGAAGCTTTCTTT. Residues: CASSLTGDEAFF.